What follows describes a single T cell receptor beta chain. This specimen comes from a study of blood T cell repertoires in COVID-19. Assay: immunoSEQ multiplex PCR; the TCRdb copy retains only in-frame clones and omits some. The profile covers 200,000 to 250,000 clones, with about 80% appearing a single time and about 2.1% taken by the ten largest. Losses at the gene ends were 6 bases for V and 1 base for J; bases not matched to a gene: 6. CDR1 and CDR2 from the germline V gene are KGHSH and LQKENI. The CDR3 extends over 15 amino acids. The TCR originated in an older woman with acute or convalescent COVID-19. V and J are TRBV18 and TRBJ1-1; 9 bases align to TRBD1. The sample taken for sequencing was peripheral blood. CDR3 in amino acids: CASSPGQGSNTEAFF. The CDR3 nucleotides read TGTGCCAGCTCGCCGGGACAGGGTTCGAACACTGAAGCTTTCTTT. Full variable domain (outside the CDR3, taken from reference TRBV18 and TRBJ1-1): NAGVMQNPRHLVRRRGQEARLRCSPMKGHSHVYWYRQLPEEGLKFMVYLQKENIIDESGMPKERFSAEFPKEGPSILRIQQVVRGDSAAYFCASSPGQGSNTEAFFGQGTRLTVV.